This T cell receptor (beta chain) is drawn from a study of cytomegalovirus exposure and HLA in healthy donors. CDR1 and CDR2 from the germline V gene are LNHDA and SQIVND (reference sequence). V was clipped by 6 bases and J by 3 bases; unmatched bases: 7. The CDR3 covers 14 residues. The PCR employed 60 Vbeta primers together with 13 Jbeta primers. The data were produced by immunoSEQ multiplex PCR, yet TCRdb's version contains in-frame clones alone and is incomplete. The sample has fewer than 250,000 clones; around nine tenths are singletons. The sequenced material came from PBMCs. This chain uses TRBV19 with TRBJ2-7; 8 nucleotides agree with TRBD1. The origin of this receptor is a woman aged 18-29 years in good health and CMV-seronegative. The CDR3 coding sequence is TGTGCCAGTAGCGACCAGGGGGCTGGCTACGAGCAGTACTTC. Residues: CASSDQGAGYEQYF.